Listed below are T cell receptor beta chains from one sample, sequenced in a study of CD8 T cells in Susac syndrome. TCRdb re-analysed the immunoSEQ multiplex PCR reads in MiXCR, keeping a single row per CDR3 protein. The sample carries more than 100,000 distinct CDR3 sequences, roughly 95% recorded once. Sample: CD4+ T cells from PBMCs. All receptors come from a human donor with Susac syndrome. Each CDR3 is given with its conserved first and last residue. D genes are given only for firm matches. Expanded clones are given a class, and other clones once, few, many or no size at all.

V gene	J gene	clone size	D gene	CDR3 DNA	CDR3 protein
TRBV4-1	TRBJ1-2	NA	TRBD1	TGCGCCAGCAGCCAAGTGGGACAGGGAATATCCTCTAACTATGGCTACACCTTC	CASSQVGQGISSNYGYTF
TRBV15	TRBJ2-7	NA	NA	TGTGCCACCAGCAGAACAGGGCAGCAGTACTTC	CATSRTGQQYF
TRBV4-2	TRBJ2-2	NA	TRBD2	TGTGCCAGCAGCCCCCGAGTAGCGGGAGTGAGCACCGGGGAGCTGTTTTTT	CASSPRVAGVSTGELFF
TRBV7-9	TRBJ2-5	NA	NA	TGTGCCAGCAGCTTAGACATCGGGGCAGGGCAAGAGACCCAGTACTTC	CASSLDIGAGQETQYF
TRBV20-1	TRBJ2-4	once	NA	TGCAGTGCTAATGATGTGGGAGAAGGTGTGGGTAAAAACATTCAGTACTTC	CSANDVGEGVGKNIQYF
TRBV7-2	TRBJ2-5	few	NA	TGTGCCAGCAGCTTATACCAAGAGACCCAGTACTTC	CASSLYQETQYF
TRBV5-4	TRBJ2-7	NA	NA	TGTGCCAGCAGCTCCATAGGAGGATACGAGCAGTACTTC	CASSSIGGYEQYF
TRBV4-3	TRBJ2-2	NA	NA	TGCGCCAGCAGCCAAGAGCTCGGACACCTTCCCGGGGAGCTGTTTTTT	CASSQELGHLPGELFF
TRBV6-5	TRBJ1-2	NA	NA	TGTGCCAGCAGTTCCTCGCAGGTCGGCTACACCTTC	CASSSSQVGYTF
TRBV4-1	TRBJ2-3	NA	NA	TGCGCCAGCAGCCCACTAGCGATGGGAGGGGGAGATACGCAGTATTTT	CASSPLAMGGGDTQYF
TRBV7-8	TRBJ2-1	NA	NA	TGTGCCAGCAGCCTTAGCGGATCCGACAATGAGCAGTTCTTC	CASSLSGSDNEQFF
TRBV24-1	TRBJ2-1	NA	NA	TGTGCCACCAGTGATTCTTTTTGGGGCGATCAGTTCTTC	CATSDSFWGDQFF
TRBV4-1	TRBJ1-5	NA	NA	TGCGCCAGCAGCCAAGGCTGGGGGGCACTCAATCAGCCCCAGCATTTT	CASSQGWGALNQPQHF
TRBV5-1	TRBJ1-5	NA	NA	TGCGCCAGCAGTCCGCAGGGACCGAATCAGCCCCAGCATTTT	CASSPQGPNQPQHF
TRBV20-1	TRBJ2-3	NA	NA	TGCAGTGCTAGAGATAGCAGGTACTCTAGCACAGATACGCAGTATTTT	CSARDSRYSSTDTQYF
TRBV28	TRBJ2-3	NA	NA	TGTGCCAGCAGTTCCCCGACTCGCAGGGCAGATACGCAGTATTTT	CASSSPTRRADTQYF
TRBV6-6	TRBJ2-1	NA	NA	TGTGCCAGCGGTAGGGAGTATGAGCAGTTCTTC	CASGREYEQFF
TRBV28	TRBJ1-1	NA	NA	TGTGCCAGCAGTTTACCCGACAGGGAAGCTTTCTTT	CASSLPDREAFF
TRBV13	TRBJ2-7	NA	NA	TGTGCCAGCAGCTTCCAGTACGAGCAGTACTTC	CASSFQYEQYF
TRBV28	TRBJ1-2	NA	NA	TGTGCCAGCAGCCCGGGAGGCACCTATGGCTACACCTTC	CASSPGGTYGYTF
TRBV12-3/TRBV12-4	TRBJ2-7	NA	TRBD2	TGTGCCAGCAGCACCGGGACTACGTACGAGCAGTACTTC	CASSTGTTYEQYF
TRBV7-8	TRBJ2-1	NA	NA	TGTGCCAGCAGCACCCCGGGCCGAAACAATGAGCAGTTCTTC	CASSTPGRNNEQFF
TRBV15	TRBJ2-2	NA	NA	TGTGCCACCAGCAGGGGGGACCTCGATAACACCGGGGAGCTGTTTTTT	CATSRGDLDNTGELFF
TRBV7-6	TRBJ2-1	NA	TRBD1	TGTGCCAGCAGCAGACAGGGAAATGAGCAGTTCTTC	CASSRQGNEQFF
TRBV25-1	TRBJ2-2	NA	NA	TGTGCCAGCAGTGGTATTTCTAGCGGGGAGCTGTTTTTT	CASSGISSGELFF
TRBV20-1	TRBJ2-1	NA	TRBD2	TGCAGTGCTAGACCGGGTCTAGCGGGAGAATATGAGCAGTTCTTC	CSARPGLAGEYEQFF
TRBV9	TRBJ2-7	NA	TRBD2	TGTGCCAGCAGCGTTAGCGGGAGCGACGAGCAGTACTTC	CASSVSGSDEQYF
TRBV12-3/TRBV12-4	TRBJ2-2	NA	NA	TGTGCCAGCAGTTTTCAGGGGATCGGGGAGCTGTTTTTT	CASSFQGIGELFF
TRBV5-1	TRBJ2-3	NA	TRBD2	TGCGCCAGCAGCTCGGGACTAGCGGGAGCCAGCACAGATACGCAGTATTTT	CASSSGLAGASTDTQYF
TRBV6-5	TRBJ2-7	NA	NA	TGTGCCAGCAGTTACTCTGGCGGCTCCTACGAGCAGTACTTC	CASSYSGGSYEQYF
TRBV7-9	TRBJ2-1	NA	NA	TGTGCCAGCAGCTTAGCGAACGTTGGCGGGACCCCGAATGAGCAGTTCTTC	CASSLANVGGTPNEQFF
TRBV19	TRBJ2-2	NA	TRBD1	TGTGCCAGTGTGTTGGGACAGGGATCCGGGGAGCTGTTTTTT	CASVLGQGSGELFF
TRBV19	TRBJ1-2	NA	TRBD1	TGTGCCAGTAGTATGTCCGCAACAGGGGGCTATGGCTACACCTTC	CASSMSATGGYGYTF
TRBV5-4	TRBJ2-3	NA	NA	TGTGCCAGCAGCGCAAGGGACCGTCCCACAGATACGCAGTATTTT	CASSARDRPTDTQYF
TRBV7-2	TRBJ2-1	NA	NA	TGTGCCAGCAGCTTTTCCAGGGAACGCAATGAGCAGTTCTTC	CASSFSRERNEQFF
TRBV27	TRBJ1-4	NA	TRBD1	TGTGCCAGCAGTAGACAGGGGCCAACTAATGAAAAACTGTTTTTT	CASSRQGPTNEKLFF
TRBV4-1	TRBJ2-2	NA	NA	TGCGCCAGCAGCCAAGATTATAGCTCTCACGGGGAGCTGTTTTTT	CASSQDYSSHGELFF
TRBV28	TRBJ2-1	NA	TRBD2	TGTGCCAGCCTCTCCGTGGCGGGAGTTAACTACAATGAGCAGTTCTTC	CASLSVAGVNYNEQFF